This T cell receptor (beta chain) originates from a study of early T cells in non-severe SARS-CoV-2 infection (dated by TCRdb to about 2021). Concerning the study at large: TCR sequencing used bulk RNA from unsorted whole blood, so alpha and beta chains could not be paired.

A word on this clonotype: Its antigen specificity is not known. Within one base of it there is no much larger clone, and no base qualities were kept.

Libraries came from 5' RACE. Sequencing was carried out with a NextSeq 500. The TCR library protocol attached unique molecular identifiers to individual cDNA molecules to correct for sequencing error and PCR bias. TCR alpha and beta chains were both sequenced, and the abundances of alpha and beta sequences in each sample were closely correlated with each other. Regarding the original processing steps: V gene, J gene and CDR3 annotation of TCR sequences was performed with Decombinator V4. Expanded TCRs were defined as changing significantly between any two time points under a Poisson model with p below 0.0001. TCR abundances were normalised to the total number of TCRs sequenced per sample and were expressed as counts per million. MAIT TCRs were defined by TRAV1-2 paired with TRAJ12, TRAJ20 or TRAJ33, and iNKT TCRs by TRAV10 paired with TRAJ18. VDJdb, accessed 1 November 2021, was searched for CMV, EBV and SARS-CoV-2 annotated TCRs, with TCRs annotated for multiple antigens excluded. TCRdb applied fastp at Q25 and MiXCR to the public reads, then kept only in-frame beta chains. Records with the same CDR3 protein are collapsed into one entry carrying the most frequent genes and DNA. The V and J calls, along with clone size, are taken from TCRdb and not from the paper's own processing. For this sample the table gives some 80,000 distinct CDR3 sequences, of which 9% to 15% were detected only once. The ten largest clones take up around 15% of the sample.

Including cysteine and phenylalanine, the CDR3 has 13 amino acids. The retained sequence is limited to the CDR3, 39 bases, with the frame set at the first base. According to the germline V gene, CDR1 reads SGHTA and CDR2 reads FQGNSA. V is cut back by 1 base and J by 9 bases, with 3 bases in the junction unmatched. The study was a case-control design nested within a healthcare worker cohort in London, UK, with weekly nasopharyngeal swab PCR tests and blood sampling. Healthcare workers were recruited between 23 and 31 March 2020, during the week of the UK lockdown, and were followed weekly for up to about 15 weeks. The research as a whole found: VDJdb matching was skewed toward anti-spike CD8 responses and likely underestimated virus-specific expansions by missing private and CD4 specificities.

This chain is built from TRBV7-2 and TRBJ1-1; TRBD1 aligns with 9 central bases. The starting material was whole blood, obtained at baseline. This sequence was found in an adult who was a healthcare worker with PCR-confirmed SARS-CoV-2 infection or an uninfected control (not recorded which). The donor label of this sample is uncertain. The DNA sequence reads TGTGCCAGCAGCTTAGAACAGGGGGCTAAAGCTTTCTTT. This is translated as CASSLEQGAKAFF. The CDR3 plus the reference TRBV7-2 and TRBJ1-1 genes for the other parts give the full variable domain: GAGVSQSPSNKVTEKGKDVELRCDPISGHTALYWYRQSLGQGLEFLIYFQGNSAPDKSGLPSDRFSAERTGGSVSTLTIQRTQQEDSAVYLCASSLEQGAKAFFGQGTRLTVV.